This T cell receptor (beta chain) appears in the sequencing data of a study of shared clonotypes between healthy human individuals. With regard to this clone: What it recognizes is unknown.

In replicate PCRs of sorted subsets, about 200 ng DNA, approximately 32,000 T cell genomes, was used. Using immunoSEQ multiplex PCR, the repertoire was profiled, and TCRdb retains in-frame clones only, with some absent. The data show more than 2 million clones, almost 96% seen once. The V end was cut by 1 base, the J end by 1 base, with 14 bases between. The germline V gene encodes CDR1 SNHLY and CDR2 FYNNEI. The CDR3 is 16 residues long. General study results and limits: Apart from blood, nothing was sampled; tissue repertoires likely differ. In the sorted subsets, rarefaction showed sequencing was incomplete despite large depth.

Sequencing used naive CD4+ T cells sorted from blood. The subset denotes: CD45RA+ positively selected. The TCR sequence derives from a man aged 18 to 30 in good health. The chain is built from TRBV2 and TRBJ2-7; D may be TRBD1 (6 bases). The CDR3 spells CASSEETWDTSYEQYF. The CDR3 DNA reads TGTGCCAGCAGTGAAGAAACTTGGGACACATCCTACGAGCAGTACTTC.